A single sample is the source of the 9 T cell receptor beta chains below, sequenced in a study of identical twins. From the 5' RACE reads, TCRdb called clonotypes with MiXCR, one entry per CDR3 protein. This table has around 370,000 distinct CDR3 sequences, roughly 9% appearing once. The sample was naive T cells sorted from blood. All receptors come from a woman aged 50 to 65 in good health.

J is TRBJ2-1 and V is TRBV12-3 or TRBV12-4, with TRBD2 as a possible D gene (6 bases). With 6 bases removed from V and 2 bases from J, the gap between germline ends came to 17 bases. This CDR3 is built from 16 residues. CDR3 residues: CASRVFGGSPYNEQFF. The CDR3 bases are TGTGCCAGCAGGGTATTCGGAGGGTCCCCCTACAATGAGCAGTTCTTC.

This clonotype was found many times. The chain links TRBV6-5 to TRBJ1-1; D is unresolved. There are 15 residues in the CDR3. The V and J ends lost 2 bases and 4 bases respectively, with 14 bases between them. The germline CDR1 and CDR2 sequences are MNHEY and SVGAGI. CDR3 in amino acids: CASSYMGYLSTEAFF. CDR3 bases: TGTGCCAGCAGTTACATGGGTTATCTTAGCACTGAAGCTTTCTTT.

This clonotype was picked up many times. The V call is TRBV4-1, the J call TRBJ1-5; 9 bases line up with TRBD1. Germline CDR1 reads MGHRA; CDR2 reads YSYEKL. CDR3 length: 16 residues. V trimming: 4 bases; J trimming: 0 bases; junction bases outside the gene matches: 4. CDR3 region: CASSPGTGYSNQPQHF. CDR3 bases: TGCGCCAGCAGCCCCGGGACAGGGTATAGCAATCAGCCCCAGCATTTT.

This clonotype was detected ten times or more. The J gene is TRBJ2-5, the V gene TRBV29-1, with 8 bases that match TRBD2. J gave up 4 bases and V 4 bases, and 14 bases lay outside the gene matches. The length of the CDR3 is 16 residues. Germline CDR1 reads SQVTM; CDR2 reads ANQGSEA. CDR3 sequence reads: CSVGGGTRAVGETQYF. For the CDR3, the DNA is TGCAGCGTTGGGGGCGGGACTAGAGCCGTTGGAGAGACCCAGTACTTC.

This clonotype was seen many times. This rearrangement joins TRBV29-1 to TRBJ1-1, with D unclear. The CDR3 runs to 11 residues. Germline V gene lookup returns CDR1 SQVTM and CDR2 ANQGSEA. The germline V and J ends were trimmed by 3 bases and 9 bases, with 11 bases remaining between them. Written as DNA, the CDR3 is TGCAGCGTTGATCCCACGGAAAAAGCTTTCTTT. It is translated as CSVDPTEKAFF.

This clonotype occurred a few times. V usage is TRBV4-1 and J usage is TRBJ2-4, with a weak D call TRBD1 (6 bases). CDR1 and CDR2 (germline): MGHRA, YSYEKL. The germline V and J ends were trimmed by 3 bases and 7 bases, with 13 bases remaining between them. The CDR3 length is 14 residues. The CDR3 protein is CASSQISGQNIQYF. DNA for the CDR3: TGCGCCAGCAGCCAGATCTCAGGACAGAACATTCAGTACTTC.

There are a few counts of this clonotype. This sequence joins TRBV7-9 and TRBJ2-3, with 7 bases that match TRBD1. The J segment lost 0 bases and the V segment lost 10 bases, leaving 7 bases of the junction unmatched. Germline values: CDR1 SEHNR, CDR2 FQNEAQ (reference sequence). This CDR3 contains 14 residues. CDR3 protein: CATPEGASTDTQYF. DNA for the CDR3: TGTGCCACCCCCGAGGGGGCAAGCACAGATACGCAGTATTTT.

V usage is TRBV25-1 and J usage is TRBJ2-3, with TRBD1 matching over 12 bases. Germline V gene sequence: CDR1 MGHDK, CDR2 SYGVNS. V gave up 6 bases and J gave up 3 bases; unmatched junction bases: 7. This CDR3 spans 16 amino acids. The CDR3 region has the DNA TGTGCCAGCAGCGTCCGGGACAGGGGGCGAACAGATACGCAGTATTTT. This gives the protein CASSVRDRGRTDTQYF. The entire variable domain, with the rest obtained from reference TRBV25-1 and TRBJ2-3, is as follows: EADIYQTPRYLVIGTGKKITLECSQTMGHDKMYWYQQDPGMELHLIHYSYGVNSTEKGDLSSESTVSRIRTEHFPLTLESARPSHTSQYLCASSVRDRGRTDTQYFGPGTRLTVL.

The V gene is TRBV4-1, the J gene TRBJ2-3; either TRBD1 or TRBD2 may fit D (5 bases each). There are 15 residues in the CDR3. Deletions cut 3 bases from V and 4 bases from J, with 14 bases between. Per the germline V gene, CDR1 is MGHRA and CDR2 is YSYEKL. The CDR3 protein is CASSQPGRAPDTQYF. The CDR3 DNA sequence: TGCGCCAGCAGCCAGCCGGGACGGGCCCCAGATACGCAGTATTTT.